This T cell receptor (beta chain) was sequenced during a study of blood T cell repertoires in COVID-19. Study-wide background: Samples came from the United States, Italy and Spain, spanning acute and convalescent COVID-19.

The CDR3 totals 14 residues. Trimming removed 6 bases from V and 4 bases from J; junction bases left unmatched: 4. Germline V gene sequence: CDR1 LNHDA, CDR2 SQIVND (reference sequence). Clones were sequenced by immunoSEQ multiplex PCR, and TCRdb holds only the in-frame ones, with some missing. The profile shows 200,000 to 300,000 clones, 80% to 85% of them singletons. This sequence was found in a man aged 55 to 69 with acute or convalescent COVID-19. The chain has TRBV19 and TRBJ1-2; TRBD1 agrees at 11 bases. Source material: peripheral blood. The CDR3 sequence is CASRPGTGGYGYTF. CDR3 DNA: TGTGCCAGTAGACCCGGGACAGGGGGCTATGGCTACACCTTC.